This record covers a single T cell receptor beta chain. This clonotype has a count of ten or more. No antigen is known for it. Base qualities were left out, and no much larger clone turns up one base away. For the unsorted PBMC libraries, 2 million PBMCs were stored in RNAlater at -80 degrees C until RNA extraction and were used to generate the libraries. The multiple sclerosis patients were enrolled in a US clinical protocol that used magnetic resonance imaging to evaluate disease progression. Peripheral blood underwent Ficoll-Hypaque density gradient centrifugation to isolate PBMCs, which were then cryopreserved in liquid nitrogen. These data originate in a study of neurological immune-mediated disorders (dated by TCRdb to between 2017 and 2020). Describing the broader study: Of the approximately 35 multiple sclerosis patients, about 31 had relapsing-remitting MS and 3 had secondary progressive MS. The study compared peripheral blood TCR-beta repertoires of HTLV-I-associated myelopathy (HAM/TSP) patients, multiple sclerosis patients and healthy controls using UMI-based sequencing. The approximately 110 TCR-beta libraries included longitudinal samples, technical triplicates and paired sorted CD4+ and CD8+ T-cell subsets alongside PBMC samples. The cohort was made up of 60 to 75 subjects, consisting of some 15 HAM/TSP patients, some 34 multiple sclerosis patients and around 20 healthy controls. Study-wide conclusions, independent of this receptor: TCR clonal expansion was greatest in HAM/TSP patients and smallest in MS patients, who ranked below even healthy controls. In phylogenetic analysis, the repertoires of 18 of 34 MS patients grouped into a cluster of related CDR3 sequences, which suggests a possible signature at the repertoire level. No association of the MS cluster with clinical or MRI features was observed, and the need for larger cohorts was stated by the authors. No identical CDR3 amino acid sequences were found to be shared among expanded clones across subjects, suggesting that TCR-beta repertoires were private in all groups.

cDNA was synthesized by template-switch 5'RACE using a primer carrying a 10-nucleotide random unique molecular identifier by which each TCR transcript was tagged. Every sequencing run covered 15-18 subjects and yielded more than 160 million TCR-beta sequences. The RNeasy kit was used to extract total RNA. The KAPA Real-time Library Amplification kit was used to amplify TCR-beta VDJ regions with primers for the TCR constant region and the 5'RACE anchor. Sample indexes and Illumina adaptors were added in a first PCR, and a second PCR then increased library yield. The roughly 650 bp TCR product was size-selected on a 2% E-gel SizeSelection system after Ampure bead purification. Before pooling, libraries had their quality checked on a Bioanalyzer, their concentration measured with Qubit, and their quantity determined with the Kapa Library Quantification kit. An Illumina HiSeq 2500 was used to sequence the libraries paired-end at 2 x 150 bp. To increase sequence diversity, roughly 24-32% phiX was spiked into each library pool. Under the source paper's analysis protocol: Quality-filtered reads were processed with the UMI-based MiGEC pipeline, which removed over 85% of raw TCR sequences during error correction. IMGT germline references were used for alignment of VDJ genes, and clonotypes were defined by a unique CDR3 amino acid sequence together with V-J genes. Clonal expansion, Shannon diversity and CDR3 relatedness (CalcPairwiseDistances, ClusterSamples) were evaluated with VDJtools, and phylogenetic trees were built with CLCbio workbench. A clone was classed as expanded if it had 8 or more unique UMIs, a cutoff based on coefficient-of-variation modelling across technical triplicates. The public reads were run again by TCRdb, first through fastp at Q25 and then through MiXCR, and only productive beta chains were kept. Rows with a matching CDR3 protein are joined into one entry that keeps the most common DNA and genes. The V and J calls, along with clone size, are taken from TCRdb and not from the paper's own processing. This sample gives approximately 100,000 distinct CDR3 sequences in total; 3.5% of them show up just once. Clones ranked in the top ten supply roughly 6% of the sample.

The CDR3 runs 18 residues from the cysteine to the phenylalanine. CDR3 DNA is the only sequence kept; it has 54 bases, read in frame from the first base. V and J lose 0 bases and 2 bases, and a span of 14 bases separates them. Based on the germline V gene (reference sequence), the CDR1 and CDR2 sequences are MNHNY and SVGAGI. The specimen was PBMCs. This chain is built from TRBV6-6 and TRBJ2-6, with the D gene too uncertain to name. This receptor was taken from a woman aged 18-35 years with multiple sclerosis. The encoded CDR3 is CASSYSPSSTPGANVLTF. The DNA is as follows: TGTGCCAGCAGTTACTCCCCTTCAAGCACCCCTGGGGCCAACGTCCTGACTTTC.